This T cell receptor (beta chain) derives from a study of monozygotic twins with inflammatory bowel disease. For each CDR3 protein, TCRdb gives one entry from its re-call of the 5' RACE reads, without DNA. The sample includes about 110,000 distinct CDR3 sequences. This CDR3 contains 15 residues. The sample taken for sequencing was blood. This TCR derives from a human donor with ulcerative colitis or Crohn's disease, or a healthy co-twin of an affected twin (not recorded which). The V call is TRBV12-3 or TRBV12-4, the J call TRBJ2-2; TCRdb designates TRBD1, a call that cannot be tested without DNA. CDR3: CASSERTAWSGELFF.